The 26 T cell receptor beta chains in this list originate from one sample, sequenced in a study of blood T cell repertoires in COVID-19. TCRdb keeps only in-frame clones here, not all; method: immunoSEQ multiplex PCR. Of about 240,000 clones listed, 80% to 90% were seen once; the top ten hold about 4%. The sequenced sample consisted of peripheral blood. The receptors here all came from a man aged 50 to 60 with acute or convalescent COVID-19.

V is TRBV2 and J is TRBJ2-3, with 7 bases aligning to TRBD1. J lost 5 bases, V lost 6 bases, and 5 bases had no gene match. Germline V gene sequence: CDR1 SNHLY, CDR2 FYNNEI. The CDR3 spans 13 residues. The CDR3 nucleotides read TGTGCCAGCAGGAAAGACAGGGAAGATACGCAGTATTTT. Its protein is CASRKDREDTQYF.

V gene TRBV14 combines with J gene TRBJ2-1, with D maybe TRBD2 (6 bases). Germline V CDR1 and CDR2: SGHDN, FVKESK. CDR3 length equals 16 residues. Trimming removed 0 bases from V and 4 bases from J, with 13 bases in between. CDR3 loop: CASSQEGGESYNEQFF. The DNA of the CDR3 is TGTGCCAGCAGCCAAGAAGGCGGGGAGTCATACAATGAGCAGTTCTTC.

This clone showed up just once. This chain links TRBV7-9 with TRBJ2-7, with D uncertain. V was clipped by 5 bases and J by 3 bases, with 11 bases between them. Germline lookup yields CDR1 SEHNR and CDR2 FQNEAQ (reference sequence). The CDR3 totals 13 residues. The CDR3 DNA follows: TGTGCCAGCAGCGCTCTTGGGCGCTACGAGCAGTACTTC. It codes for CASSALGRYEQYF.

The DNA for the CDR3 is TGTGCCAGCAGTCTGGAAACGGGGGGACAAAGTCGCGGCTACACCTTC. This encodes CASSLETGGQSRGYTF. The chain combines TRBV6-2 or TRBV6-3 with TRBJ1-2, with D perhaps matching TRBD1 (6 bases). The CDR3 extends over 16 amino acids. Trimming left V 5 bases short and J 8 bases short, with 24 bases between. CDR1 MNHEY and CDR2 SVGEGT come from the germline V gene.

The chain is built from TRBV7-2 and TRBJ2-7; TRBD2 matches 9 bases. This CDR3 comprises 14 residues. V trimming: 3 bases; J trimming: 4 bases; junction bases outside the gene matches: 4. CDR1 is SGHTA and CDR2 is FQGNSA in the germline V gene. In DNA, the CDR3 is TGTGCCAGCAGCTTCACTAGCGGGCCTTACGAGCAGTACTTC. This codes for CASSFTSGPYEQYF.

On this clone itself: Different DNA sequences within this sample yield the same CDR3. The gene calls are TRBV6-5 and TRBJ1-1; D uncertain. V lost 7 bases to trimming and J lost 0 bases, with 3 bases between them. CDR1 MNHEY and CDR2 SVGAGI come from the germline V gene. This CDR3 has 11 residues. CDR3 residues: CASTLNTEAFF. CDR3 sequence (DNA): TGTGCCAGCACCTTGAACACTGAAGCTTTCTTT.

The chain's CDR3 is CASSVEGLPTYEQYF. In DNA, the CDR3 is TGTGCCAGCAGCGTAGAAGGACTACCAACCTACGAGCAGTACTTC. The V gene is TRBV9, the J gene TRBJ2-7, with a possible D match to TRBD2 (6 bases). Trimming took 0 bases from V and 2 from J, leaving 12 bases between them. Germline lookup yields CDR1 SGDLS and CDR2 YYNGEE. The CDR3 is 15 residues long. The full variable domain, in which reference TRBV9 and TRBJ2-7 provide the parts outside the CDR3, is DSGVTQTPKHLITATGQRVTLRCSPRSGDLSVYWYQQSLDQGLQFLIQYYNGEERAKGNILERFSAQQFPDLHSELNLSSLELGDSALYFCASSVEGLPTYEQYFGPGTRLTVT.

The genes are TRBV5-1 and TRBJ2-3, with 7 bases lining up with TRBD1. Germline CDR1 SGHRS, CDR2 YFSETQ. CDR3 length: 15 residues. With V trimmed by 4 bases and J by 3 bases, 8 bases remained unmatched. Here the CDR3 DNA reads TGCGCCAGCAGCGCGGTCGGACAGGCGACAGATACGCAGTATTTT. Translated: CASSAVGQATDTQYF.

The chain employs TRBV2 and TRBJ2-3; D is unresolved. CDR1 is SNHLY, CDR2 FYNNEI, per germline. V lost 6 bases and J 2 bases, leaving 15 bases between the germline ends. This CDR3 has 15 residues. CDR3 in amino acids: CASSPLAVATDTQYF. For the CDR3, the DNA is TGTGCCAGCAGCCCCCTCGCAGTAGCCACAGATACGCAGTATTTT. Together with reference TRBV2 and TRBJ2-3, the CDR3 gives the full variable domain: EPEVTQTPSHQVTQMGQEVILRCVPISNHLYFYWYRQILGQKVEFLVSFYNNEISEKSEIFDDQFSVERPDGSNFTLKIRSTKLEDSAMYFCASSPLAVATDTQYFGPGTRLTVL.

This chain links TRBV12-3 or TRBV12-4 with TRBJ2-1; 10 bases fit TRBD2. The CDR3 totals 13 residues. Germline trimming cut 9 bases from V and 9 bases from J; bases unmatched to any gene: 8. Written as DNA, the CDR3 is TGTGCCAGTGGACTAGCGGAGACCCGTGAGCAGTTCTTC. Amino acids: CASGLAETREQFF.

V gene TRBV6-6 combines with J gene TRBJ1-2; TRBD1 aligns across 8 bases. V lost 4 bases, J lost 2 bases, and 9 bases stayed unmatched. From germline, CDR1 is MNHNY and CDR2 SVGAGI (reference sequence). The CDR3 totals 16 residues. The CDR3 is CASSSPDRAANYGYTF. The CDR3 coding sequence is TGTGCCAGCAGTTCGCCGGACAGGGCGGCAAACTATGGCTACACCTTC.

This clone was detected once. J is TRBJ2-7 and V is TRBV24-1; 8 bases are shared with TRBD1. Trimming removed 3 bases from V and 2 bases from J; junction bases left unmatched: 8. Germline CDR1 is KGHDR and CDR2 is SFDVKD. This CDR3 spans 16 amino acids. CDR3 residues: CATSDGAGTGAYEQYF. The CDR3 nucleotides are TGTGCCACCAGTGATGGGGCAGGGACAGGTGCCTACGAGCAGTACTTC.

J is TRBJ2-2 and V is TRBV14, with 8 bases lining up with TRBD2. Trimming removed 1 base from V and 4 bases from J; junction bases left unmatched: 5. The CDR3 is made up of 16 amino acids. Germline values: CDR1 SGHDN, CDR2 FVKESK. This CDR3 is CASSQGSGGVTGELFF. Here the CDR3 DNA reads TGTGCCAGCAGCCAAGGGAGCGGGGGAGTCACCGGGGAGCTGTTTTTT. The full variable domain, rest sourced from reference TRBV14 and TRBJ2-2, is EAGVTQFPSHSVIEKGQTVTLRCDPISGHDNLYWYRRVMGKEIKFLLHFVKESKQDESGMPNNRFLAERTGGTYSTLKVQPAELEDSGVYFCASSQGSGGVTGELFFGEGSRLTVL.

This chain links TRBV5-1 with TRBJ1-2; possible D gene TRBD1, 6 bases. The CDR3 loop spans 14 amino acids. Germline V CDR1 and CDR2: SGHRS, YFSETQ. The V end lost 0 bases, the J end lost 2 bases, and 8 bases lay between the germline ends. The CDR3 reads CASSLGQANYGYTF. The CDR3 bases are TGCGCCAGCAGCTTGGGACAGGCGAACTATGGCTACACCTTC.

The rearrangement joins TRBV6-5 to TRBJ1-3; tentatively, D is TRBD1 (5 bases). Germline V lookup: CDR1 MNHEY, CDR2 SVGAGI. The CDR3 spans 16 residues. V was pared by 0 bases and J by 0 bases, with 9 bases between. This CDR3 reads CASSYSRRGSGNTIYF. The CDR3 DNA follows: TGTGCCAGCAGTTACTCGAGGAGGGGCTCTGGAAACACCATATATTTT.

The chain is built from TRBV18 and TRBJ2-7; 8 positions agree with TRBD1. The length of the CDR3 is 15 residues. V shed 5 bases and J 7 bases; nucleotides not matched to a gene: 13. CDR1 and CDR2 (germline): KGHSH, LQKENI. In nucleotides, the CDR3 is TGTGCCAGCTCAATTTACGGGACAGGAGACGGGGAGCAGTACTTC. Residues: CASSIYGTGDGEQYF.

This sequence joins TRBV18 and TRBJ1-1, with D unresolved. With 5 bases removed from V and 9 bases from J, the gap between germline ends came to 19 bases. Germline V gene lookup returns CDR1 KGHSH and CDR2 LQKENI. CDR3 length: 14 residues. CDR3 loop: CASSATTEGRQAFF. The CDR3 nucleotides read TGTGCCAGCTCAGCAACTACCGAAGGCAGACAAGCTTTCTTT.

This sequence joins TRBV5-4 and TRBJ1-1; D uncertain. Trimming shortened V by 0 bases and J by 5 bases, and 17 bases separated the two germline ends. CDR3 length: 16 residues. Germline-derived CDR1 and CDR2 are SGHNT and YYREEE (reference sequence). The CDR3 loop reads CASSLGRGAVRTEAFF. CDR3 coding DNA: TGTGCCAGCAGCTTGGGACGGGGAGCAGTAAGGACTGAAGCTTTCTTT.

This clone was counted between two and nine times. The chain couples TRBV3-1 (or the pseudogene TRBV3-2) to TRBJ1-3; no clear D gene. The germline V gene encodes CDR1 LGHDT and CDR2 YNNKEL (reference sequence). CDR3 length: 19 residues. V lost 1 base and J lost 2, with 21 bases in between. CDR3 DNA sequence: TGTGCCAGCAGCCAAGTTGGAGCAGGACTTACCCCTACTGGAAACACCATATATTTT. Translation: CASSQVGAGLTPTGNTIYF.

The gene calls are TRBV5-1 and TRBJ1-2; TRBD1 matches at 7 bases. Germline V lookup: CDR1 SGHRS, CDR2 YFSETQ. J was trimmed by 5 bases and V by 3 bases; bases with no gene match: 4. This CDR3 is built from 13 residues. CDR3 amino acids: CASSSRDSYGYTF. In DNA form, the CDR3 reads TGCGCCAGCAGCTCCCGGGACAGTTATGGCTACACCTTC.

V gene TRBV11-3 combines with J gene TRBJ2-1, with 10 bases identical to TRBD2. Trimming cost V 0 bases and J 10 bases; bases outside gene matches: 18. The CDR3 has 19 amino acids. The V gene's germline CDR1 is SGHNT and CDR2 YENEEA. CDR3 amino acids: CASSLDGASGSVLWKEQFF. The DNA of the CDR3 is TGTGCCAGCAGCTTAGATGGTGCTAGCGGGAGTGTCTTGTGGAAAGAGCAGTTCTTC.

This chain links TRBV7-2 with TRBJ2-1; possible D gene TRBD2, 5 bases. Trimming took off 0 bases at V and 7 bases at J, with 13 bases between the two ends. Germline V gene lookup returns CDR1 SGHTA and CDR2 FQGNSA. This CDR3 region has 15 residues. The CDR3 region has the DNA TGTGCCAGCAGCTTAGCAACAACTTCGGGGAATGAGCAGTTCTTC. Translation gives CASSLATTSGNEQFF.

V gene TRBV4-1 combines with J gene TRBJ1-5; D unclear. In germline, CDR1 is MGHRA, CDR2 YSYEKL. Between the trimmed V and J ends, which lost 0 bases and 5 bases, there was a span of 14 bases. The CDR3 length is 16 residues. CDR3 in DNA: TGCGCCAGCAGCCAAGATCCGGGAGGGCCGTATCAGCCCCAGCATTTT. Encoded protein: CASSQDPGGPYQPQHF.

This sequence joins TRBV30 and TRBJ2-1; TRBD1 matches 8 bases. CDR1 is GTSNPN and CDR2 is SVGIG in the germline V gene (reference sequence). This CDR3 spans 11 amino acids. DNA for the CDR3: TGTGCTCGAACAGGGGGGCAGGGGCAGTTCTTC. Its protein is CARTGGQGQFF.

The chain has TRBV27 and TRBJ1-5, with TRBD1 matching 7 bases. V trimming: 3 bases; J trimming: 2 bases; junction bases outside the gene matches: 7. In germline, CDR1 is MNHEY, CDR2 SMNVEV (reference sequence). The CDR3 has 16 residues. In nucleotides, the CDR3 is TGTGCCAGCAGTTTCTCACACAGGGGTGGCAATCAGCCCCAGCATTTT. Protein sequence: CASSFSHRGGNQPQHF.

The chain is built from TRBV5-1 and TRBJ2-1; D might be TRBD1 (5 bases). Germline CDR1 and CDR2: SGHRS and YFSETQ. The CDR3 length is 16 residues. The germline V and J ends were trimmed by 1 base and 5 bases, with 16 bases remaining between them. The CDR3 DNA reads TGCGCCAGCAGCTTGTGGGGAAACAGGCTAGACAATGAGCAGTTCTTC. Residues: CASSLWGNRLDNEQFF. The complete variable domain, with remaining parts taken from reference TRBV5-1 and TRBJ2-1, reads KAGVTQTPRYLIKTRGQQVTLSCSPISGHRSVSWYQQTPGQGLQFLFEYFSETQRNKGNFPGRFSGRQFSNSRSEMNVSTLELGDSALYLCASSLWGNRLDNEQFFGPGTRLTVL.